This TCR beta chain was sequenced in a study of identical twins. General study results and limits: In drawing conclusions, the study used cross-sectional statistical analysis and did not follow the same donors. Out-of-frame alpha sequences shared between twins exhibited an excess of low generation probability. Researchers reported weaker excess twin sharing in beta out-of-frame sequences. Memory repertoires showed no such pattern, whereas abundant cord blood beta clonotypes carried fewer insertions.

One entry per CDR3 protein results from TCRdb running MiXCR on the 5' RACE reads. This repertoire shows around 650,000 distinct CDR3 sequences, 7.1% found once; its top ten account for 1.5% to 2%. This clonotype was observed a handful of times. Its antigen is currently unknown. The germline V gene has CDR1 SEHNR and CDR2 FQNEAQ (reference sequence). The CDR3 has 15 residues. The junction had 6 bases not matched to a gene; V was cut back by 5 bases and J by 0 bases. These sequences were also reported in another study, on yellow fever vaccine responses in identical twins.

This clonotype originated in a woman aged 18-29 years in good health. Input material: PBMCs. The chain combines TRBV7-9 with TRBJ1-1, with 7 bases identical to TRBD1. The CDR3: CASSVPGQMNTEAFF. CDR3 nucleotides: TGTGCCAGCAGCGTGCCGGGACAGATGAACACTGAAGCTTTCTTT.